The T cell receptor (delta chain) described here comes from a study of Vδ1+ human thymocytes. General observations from the study: Thymic TRG and TRD repertoires appeared highly polyclonal. Bulk data may be misread because of unexpected Vdelta2 sequences. About 20% of thymic delta-chain sequences were Vdelta2, with few Vdelta3, unlike blood Vdelta1+ controls.

Sequences come from RNA converted to cDNA by reverse transcription. The CDR3 regions were amplified by multiplex PCR from V-gene primers to a constant-region primer. TCRdb reanalysed the multiplex PCR reads with CATT. The sample includes 80,000 or so delta-chain clones, about 35% of them seen just once. The CDR3 covers 18 residues. With 5 bases removed from V and 5 bases from J, the gap between germline ends came to 27 bases. CDR1 TSWWSYY and CDR2 QGS come from the germline V gene. Notes on this clone: What it recognizes is unknown.

This receptor was obtained from a boy less than two years old who had congenital heart surgery. The sequencing input was Vdelta1+ gamma-delta thymocytes from the thymus. Subset of the sample: FACS-sorted CD3+ TCRalphabeta- TCRVdelta1+ TCRVdelta2- thymocytes. This chain connects TRDV1 to TRDJ1; TRDD2 might be the D (5 bases). CDR3: CALGKQTYSLRVGDKLIF. CDR3 DNA: TGTGCTCTTGGGAAGCAAACCTATTCCCTTCGGGTGGGTGATAAACTCATCTTT.